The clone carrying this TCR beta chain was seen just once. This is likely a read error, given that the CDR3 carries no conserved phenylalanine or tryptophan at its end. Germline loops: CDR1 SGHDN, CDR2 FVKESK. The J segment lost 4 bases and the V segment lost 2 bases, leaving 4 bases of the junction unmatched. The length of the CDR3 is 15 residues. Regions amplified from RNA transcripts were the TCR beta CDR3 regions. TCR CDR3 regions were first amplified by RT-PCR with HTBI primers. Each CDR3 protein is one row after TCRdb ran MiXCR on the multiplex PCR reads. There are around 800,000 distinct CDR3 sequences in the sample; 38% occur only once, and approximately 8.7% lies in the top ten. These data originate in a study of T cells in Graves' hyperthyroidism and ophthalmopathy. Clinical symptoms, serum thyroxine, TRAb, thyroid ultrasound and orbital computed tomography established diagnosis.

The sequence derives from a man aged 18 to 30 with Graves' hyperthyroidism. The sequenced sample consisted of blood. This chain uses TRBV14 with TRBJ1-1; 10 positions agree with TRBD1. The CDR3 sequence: CASSQLTGGLTEAFL. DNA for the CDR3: TGTGCCAGCAGCCAATTGACAGGGGGCCTCACTGAAGCTTTCCTT.